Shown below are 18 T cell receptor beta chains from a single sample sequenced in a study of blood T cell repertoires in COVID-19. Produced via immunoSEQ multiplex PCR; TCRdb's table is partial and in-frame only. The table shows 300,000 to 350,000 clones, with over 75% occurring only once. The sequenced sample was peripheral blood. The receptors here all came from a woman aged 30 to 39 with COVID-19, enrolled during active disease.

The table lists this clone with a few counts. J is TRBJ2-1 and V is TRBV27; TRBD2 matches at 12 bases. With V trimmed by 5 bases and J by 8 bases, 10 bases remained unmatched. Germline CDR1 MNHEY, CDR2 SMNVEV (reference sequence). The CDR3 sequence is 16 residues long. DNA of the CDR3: TGTGCCAGCAGTCCACAGAAACTAGCGGGAGGCTATGAGCAGTTCTTC. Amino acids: CASSPQKLAGGYEQFF.

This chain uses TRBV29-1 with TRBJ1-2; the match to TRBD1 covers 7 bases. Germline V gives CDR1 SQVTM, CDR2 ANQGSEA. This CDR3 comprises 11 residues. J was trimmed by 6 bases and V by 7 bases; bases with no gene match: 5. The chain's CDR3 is CSARDSDGYTF. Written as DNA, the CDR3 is TGCAGCGCCCGGGACAGCGATGGCTACACCTTC.

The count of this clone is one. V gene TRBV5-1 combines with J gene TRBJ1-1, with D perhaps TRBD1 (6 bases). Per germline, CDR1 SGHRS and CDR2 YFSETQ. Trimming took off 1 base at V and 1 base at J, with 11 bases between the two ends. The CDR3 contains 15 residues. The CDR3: CASSLSGTSNTEAFF. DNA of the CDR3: TGCGCCAGCAGCTTGTCCGGGACATCGAACACTGAAGCTTTCTTT.

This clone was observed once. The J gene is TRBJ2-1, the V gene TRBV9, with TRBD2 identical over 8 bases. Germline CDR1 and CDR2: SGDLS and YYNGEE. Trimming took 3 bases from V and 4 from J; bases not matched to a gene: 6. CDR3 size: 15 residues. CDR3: CASSAYSGTYNEQFF. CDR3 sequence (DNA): TGTGCCAGCAGCGCGTATAGCGGGACATACAATGAGCAGTTCTTC.

The chain's CDR3 is CASSTRTGDGYTF. The CDR3 DNA follows: TGCGCCAGCAGCACCCGGACAGGGGATGGCTACACCTTC. V usage is TRBV5-1 and J usage is TRBJ1-2, with 9 bases fitting TRBD1. The V gene end was trimmed by 4 bases and the J gene end by 6 bases; junction bases not matched to a gene: 4. Per germline, CDR1 SGHRS and CDR2 YFSETQ. The CDR3 consists of 13 residues.

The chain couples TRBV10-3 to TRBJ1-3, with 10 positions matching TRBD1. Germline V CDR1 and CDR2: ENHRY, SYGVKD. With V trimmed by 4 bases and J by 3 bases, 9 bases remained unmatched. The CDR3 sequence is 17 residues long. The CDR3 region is CAISATPGQGVGNTIYF. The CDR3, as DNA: TGTGCCATCAGTGCCACCCCAGGACAGGGGGTTGGAAACACCATATATTTT.

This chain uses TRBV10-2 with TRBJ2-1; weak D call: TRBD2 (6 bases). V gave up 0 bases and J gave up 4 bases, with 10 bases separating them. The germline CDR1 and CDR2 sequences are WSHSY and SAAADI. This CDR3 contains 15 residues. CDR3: CASSESTSLYNEQFF. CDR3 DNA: TGCGCCAGCAGTGAGTCGACTAGTCTGTACAATGAGCAGTTCTTC.

CDR3 residues: CASSQVPGLATDTQYF. The CDR3 DNA follows: TGTGCCAGCAGCCAAGTCCCGGGACTAGCGACGGATACGCAGTATTTT. The chain has TRBV3-1 (or the pseudogene TRBV3-2) and TRBJ2-3; 10 nucleotides align to TRBD2. The CDR3 totals 16 residues. Trimming removed 1 base from V and 6 bases from J; junction bases left unmatched: 7. CDR1 and CDR2 from the germline V gene are LGHDT and YNNKEL (reference sequence).

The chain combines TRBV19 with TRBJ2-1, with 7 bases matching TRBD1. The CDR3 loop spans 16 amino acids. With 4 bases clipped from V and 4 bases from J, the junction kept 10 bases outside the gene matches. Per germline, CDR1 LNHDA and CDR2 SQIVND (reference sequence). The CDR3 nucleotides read TGTGCCAGTAGTACCCGGACAGGTTCCTCGTACAATGAGCAGTTCTTC. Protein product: CASSTRTGSSYNEQFF.

This CDR3 reads CASSMGDRGTEAFF. The DNA for the CDR3 is TGTGCCAGTAGTATGGGGGACCGGGGGACTGAAGCTTTCTTT. The rearrangement joins TRBV19 to TRBJ1-1; tentative D call: TRBD1 (5 bases). This CDR3 has 14 amino acids. Per the germline V gene, CDR1 is LNHDA and CDR2 is SQIVND (reference sequence). Between the trimmed V and J ends, which lost 3 bases and 5 bases, there was a span of 13 bases.

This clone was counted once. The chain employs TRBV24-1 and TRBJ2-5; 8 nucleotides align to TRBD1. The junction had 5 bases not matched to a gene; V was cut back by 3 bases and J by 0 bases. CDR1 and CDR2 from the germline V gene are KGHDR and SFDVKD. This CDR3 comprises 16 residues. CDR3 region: CATSDRDRTYQETQYF. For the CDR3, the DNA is TGTGCCACCAGTGATCGGGACAGGACCTACCAAGAGACCCAGTACTTC.

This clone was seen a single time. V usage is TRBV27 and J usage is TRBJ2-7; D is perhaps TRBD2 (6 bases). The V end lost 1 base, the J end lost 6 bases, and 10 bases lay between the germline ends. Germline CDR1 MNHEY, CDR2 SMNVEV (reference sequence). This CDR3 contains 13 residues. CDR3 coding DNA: TGTGCCAGCAGTTTATTCTCCGGGGGCGAGCAGTACTTC. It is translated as CASSLFSGGEQYF.

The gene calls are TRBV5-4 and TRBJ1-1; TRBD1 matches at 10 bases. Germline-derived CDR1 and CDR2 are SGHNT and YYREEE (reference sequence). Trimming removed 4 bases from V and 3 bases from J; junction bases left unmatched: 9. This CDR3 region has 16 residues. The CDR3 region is CASSMGQGLVYTEAFF. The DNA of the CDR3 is TGTGCCAGCAGCATGGGACAGGGGTTGGTGTACACTGAAGCTTTCTTT.

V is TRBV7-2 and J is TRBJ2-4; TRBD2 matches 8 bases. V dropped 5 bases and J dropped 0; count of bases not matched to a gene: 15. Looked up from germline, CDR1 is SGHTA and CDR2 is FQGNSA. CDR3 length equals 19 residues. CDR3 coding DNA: TGTGCCAGCAGCGCCGACGTCAGATCTAGCGGGCGAGCCAAAAACATTCAGTACTTC. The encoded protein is CASSADVRSSGRAKNIQYF.

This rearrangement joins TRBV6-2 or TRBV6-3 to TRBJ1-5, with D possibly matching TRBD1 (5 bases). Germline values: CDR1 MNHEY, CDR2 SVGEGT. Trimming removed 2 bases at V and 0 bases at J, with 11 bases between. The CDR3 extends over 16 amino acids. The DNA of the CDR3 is TGTGCCAGCAGTTACCAGACAGTAAATAGCAATCAGCCCCAGCATTTT. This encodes CASSYQTVNSNQPQHF.

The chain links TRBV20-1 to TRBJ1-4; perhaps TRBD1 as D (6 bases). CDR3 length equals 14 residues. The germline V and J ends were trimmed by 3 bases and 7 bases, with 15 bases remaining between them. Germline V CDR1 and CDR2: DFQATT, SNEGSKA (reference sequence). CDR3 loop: CSASSQGSGEKLFF. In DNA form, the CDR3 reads TGCAGTGCTAGTTCGCAGGGGTCGGGTGAAAAACTGTTTTTT.

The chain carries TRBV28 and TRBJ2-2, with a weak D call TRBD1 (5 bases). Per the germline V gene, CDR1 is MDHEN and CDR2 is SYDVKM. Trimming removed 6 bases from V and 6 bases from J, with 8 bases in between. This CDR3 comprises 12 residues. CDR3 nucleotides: TGTGCCAGCAGCCAGGGTGCCGGGGAGCTGTTTTTT. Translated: CASSQGAGELFF.

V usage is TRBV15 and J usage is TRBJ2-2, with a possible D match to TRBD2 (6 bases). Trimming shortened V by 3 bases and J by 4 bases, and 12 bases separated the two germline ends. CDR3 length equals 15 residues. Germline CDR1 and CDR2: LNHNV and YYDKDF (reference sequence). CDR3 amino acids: CATSRASEVTGELFF. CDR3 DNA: TGTGCCACCAGCAGGGCTAGCGAAGTCACCGGGGAGCTGTTTTTT.